The 26 T cell receptor beta chains below all came from one sample that was sequenced in a study of molecular identifiers for immune sequencing clone quantification. Via MiXCR, TCRdb re-called the PCR reads, giving one row per CDR3 protein. This table holds 97,000 or so distinct CDR3 sequences, under 40% found once. Sample: naive CD8+ T cells from blood, with Jurkat cell RNA spiked in. The subset here: FACS-sorted CD8+CD4-CCR7+CD45RA+ naive T cells. The receptors were gathered from a human donor in good health. Some libraries in this study had Jurkat cell RNA spiked in.

There are a few counts of this clonotype. This chain uses TRBV24-1 with TRBJ2-1; weak D call: TRBD1 (6 bases). V lost 0 bases and J 3 bases, leaving 11 bases between the germline ends. CDR3 size: 16 residues. The V gene's germline CDR1 is KGHDR and CDR2 SFDVKD. The CDR3 nucleotides are TGTGCCACCAGTGATTTGCCAGGGGAAAGCTACAATGAGCAGTTCTTC. Translating gives CATSDLPGESYNEQFF.

As regards this clonotype: A single base separates this from a much larger clone, so it may be a read error. The chain employs TRBV15 and TRBJ1-1; no clear D. Trimming removed 1 base at V and 5 bases at J, with 14 bases between. CDR3 length: 15 amino acids. Germline loops: CDR1 LNHNV, CDR2 YYDKDF (reference sequence). CDR3 bases: TGTGCCACCAGCAGAGCAGAGGCGCCCGGGACTGAAGCTTTCTTT. Protein sequence: CATSRAEAPGTEAFF.

This clonotype was seen a handful of times. V is TRBV4-3 and J is TRBJ2-3; weak D call: TRBD2 (5 bases). This CDR3 is built from 15 residues. Deletions cut 3 bases from V and 1 base from J, with 11 bases between. Germline V gene data show CDR1 as LGHNA and CDR2 as YSLEER. In DNA, the CDR3 is TGCGCCAGCAGCCAGGGCTTGCGGGGCACAGATACGCAGTATTTT. Its translation: CASSQGLRGTDTQYF.

Remarks on this clonotype: This clone may be a read error of a much larger clone one base away. The chain carries TRBV6-5 and TRBJ1-2, with TRBD1 as a possible D gene (6 bases). This CDR3 is 15 amino acids long. Germline V gives CDR1 MNHEY, CDR2 SVGAGI. CDR3 DNA sequence: TGTGTCAGCAGTTACCCGGGCAGGGGCATCTATGGCTACACCTTC. Amino acids: CVSSYPGRGIYGYTF.

Details on this clonotype: A much larger clone is a single base away; this may be a read error. The chain employs TRBV29-1 and TRBJ2-3; no reliable D call. The CDR3 covers 16 residues. The germline gives CDR1 SQVTM, CDR2 ANQGSEA. CDR3 DNA sequence: TGCAGCGTAGCCGGGTCCCAGTCTATGCCCTCAGAAACGCAGTATTTT. Translating gives CSVAGSQSMPSETQYF.

This chain joins TRBV29-1 and TRBJ2-7, with D maybe TRBD2 (6 bases). Trimming took off 4 bases at V and 3 bases at J, with 16 bases between the two ends. The germline V gene has CDR1 SQVTM and CDR2 ANQGSEA. The CDR3 has 14 amino acids. In DNA form, the CDR3 reads TGCAGCGTTGTGGCGGGACGCAGCTTCTACGAGCAGTACTTC. This codes for CSVVAGRSFYEQYF.

V usage is TRBV7-9 and J usage is TRBJ2-1, with TRBD2 matching 13 bases. Trimming removed 7 bases from V and 5 bases from J; junction bases left unmatched: 5. Germline assignment: CDR1 SEHNR and CDR2 FQNEAQ (reference sequence). The CDR3 spans 15 residues. The CDR3 loop reads CASTRTSGSHNEQFF. CDR3 DNA sequence: TGTGCCAGCACCAGGACTAGCGGGAGCCACAATGAGCAGTTCTTC.

The chain has TRBV7-3 and TRBJ2-7; 7 bases agree with TRBD1. CDR3 length: 16 residues. V lost 5 bases to trimming and J lost 1 base; unmatched junction nucleotides: 11. In germline, CDR1 is SGHTA, CDR2 FQGTGA. Here the CDR3 reads CASSLYRGVRSYEQYF. In DNA, the CDR3 is TGTGCCAGCAGCCTATACAGGGGAGTAAGGTCCTACGAGCAGTACTTC.

Only a few counts were recorded for this clonotype. The chain combines TRBV7-2 with TRBJ2-2; tentative D call: TRBD2 (6 bases). Trimming took off 0 bases at V and 6 bases at J, with 14 bases between the two ends. The germline V gene encodes CDR1 SGHTA and CDR2 FQGNSA. The CDR3 covers 16 residues. CDR3 nucleotide sequence: TGTGCCAGCAGCTTAGCGCCCGGGAGAGGGGCCGGGGAGCTGTTTTTT. It translates to CASSLAPGRGAGELFF.

The chain links TRBV9 to TRBJ1-3; no definite D call. The CDR3 spans 17 residues. Germline lookup yields CDR1 SGDLS and CDR2 YYNGEE. The V end was cut by 4 bases, the J end by 0 bases, with 17 bases between. The CDR3 DNA is TGTGCCAGCAGCCCCACATCCGGGTTAAACTCTGGAAACACCATATATTTT. Amino acids: CASSPTSGLNSGNTIYF.

This clonotype appeared a few times. The chain uses TRBV6-6 and TRBJ2-5; 8 bases match TRBD1. The CDR3 covers 15 residues. The V and J ends lost 6 bases and 5 bases, in that order; junction bases with no gene match: 11. Germline CDR1 and CDR2: MNHNY and SVGAGI (reference sequence). This chain's CDR3 is CASRLPGQVGETQYF. The CDR3 DNA follows: TGTGCCAGCAGACTCCCGGGACAGGTTGGGGAGACCCAGTACTTC.

This clonotype was detected a few times. The chain joins TRBV6-2 or TRBV6-3 to TRBJ2-1; TRBD1 matches 8 bases. The V and J ends lost 10 bases and 1 base, in that order; junction bases with no gene match: 9. CDR3 length equals 15 residues. The V gene's germline CDR1 is MNHEY and CDR2 SVGEGT. Here the CDR3 reads CAISDGQGSYNEQFF. The DNA for the CDR3 is TGTGCCATCAGCGACGGACAGGGTTCCTACAATGAGCAGTTCTTC.

Many counts were recorded for this clonotype. The chain joins TRBV7-9 to TRBJ2-5, with TRBD1 as a possible D gene (5 bases). CDR1 SEHNR and CDR2 FQNEAQ come from the germline V gene (reference sequence). Trimming left V 5 bases short and J 7 bases short, with 23 bases between. The CDR3 has 16 amino acids. Written as DNA, the CDR3 is TGTGCCAGCAGCGCTAGGACACAGGACGCGAGAGGGACCCAGTACTTC. It is translated as CASSARTQDARGTQYF.

This chain joins TRBV20-1 and TRBJ2-7; 8 bases fit TRBD2. Germline V lookup: CDR1 DFQATT, CDR2 SNEGSKA (reference sequence). V dropped 3 bases and J dropped 3; count of bases not matched to a gene: 4. This CDR3 is 13 amino acids long. CDR3 DNA: TGCAGTGCTAGCCCGGGACTAGGCTACGAGCAGTACTTC. It translates to CSASPGLGYEQYF.

The gene calls are TRBV4-2 and TRBJ2-3, with D possibly TRBD2 on 6 matching bases. The length of the CDR3 is 17 residues. Trimming took 0 bases from V and 3 from J, leaving 16 bases between them. CDR1 and CDR2 (germline): LGHNA, YNFKEQ. The CDR3 reads CASSQEVTGVTTDTQYF. DNA of the CDR3: TGTGCCAGCAGCCAAGAGGTGACGGGAGTAACGACAGATACGCAGTATTTT.

In regard to this clonotype: At one end the junction does not follow the germline gene, possibly because of a read error. The chain carries TRBV20-1 and TRBJ2-7, with 9 positions matching TRBD2. This CDR3 comprises 13 residues. The germline V gene encodes CDR1 DFQATT and CDR2 SNEGSKA (reference sequence). The CDR3 bases are TGCGGTGCTCAGACTAGCGGAACCTACGAGCAGTACTTC. This gives the protein CGAQTSGTYEQYF.

The V call is TRBV29-1, the J call TRBJ2-7; 8 bases fit TRBD2. CDR1 and CDR2 from the germline V gene are SQVTM and ANQGSEA. With 4 bases clipped from V and 3 bases from J, the junction kept 2 bases outside the gene matches. CDR3 length: 12 amino acids. The CDR3 loop is CSVVGTSYEQYF. The CDR3, as DNA: TGCAGCGTTGTGGGGACTAGCTACGAGCAGTACTTC.

This clonotype was seen at least ten times. The V gene is TRBV29-1, the J gene TRBJ1-1; D unclear. Germline-derived CDR1 and CDR2 are SQVTM and ANQGSEA. This CDR3 comprises 11 residues. Trimming shortened V by 3 bases and J by 6 bases, and 8 bases separated the two germline ends. CDR3 DNA sequence: TGCAGCGTTGATAGGGAGGCTGAAGCTTTCTTT. The encoded protein is CSVDREAEAFF. Together with reference TRBV29-1 and TRBJ1-1, the CDR3 gives the full variable domain: SAVISQKPSRDICQRGTSLTIQCQVDSQVTMMFWYRQQPGQSLTLIATANQGSEATYESGFVIDKFPISRPNLTFSTLTVSNMSPEDSSIYLCSVDREAEAFFGQGTRLTVV.

This clonotype was observed a handful of times. This chain uses TRBV9 with TRBJ2-7; TRBD2 matches 13 bases. Germline CDR1 and CDR2: SGDLS and YYNGEE. The CDR3 loop spans 16 amino acids. V gave up 4 bases and J gave up 2 bases; unmatched junction bases: 6. The CDR3 sequence: CASSPRGLAGPYEQYF. As DNA, the CDR3 is TGTGCCAGCAGCCCACGGGGACTAGCGGGACCCTACGAGCAGTACTTC.

The chain joins TRBV29-1 to TRBJ2-2, with unresolved D. The CDR3 loop spans 13 amino acids. The germline V gene has CDR1 SQVTM and CDR2 ANQGSEA. V dropped 5 bases and J dropped 4 bases, with 11 bases sitting between them. DNA for the CDR3: TGCAGCGTTAGGTGGGCCGGCACCGGGGAGCTGTTTTTT. It specifies CSVRWAGTGELFF.

This clonotype was observed a few times. The chain links TRBV4-3 to TRBJ2-1; 12 bases agree with TRBD2. CDR3 length: 17 amino acids. J lost 9 bases, V lost 2 bases, and 11 bases had no gene match. CDR1 LGHNA and CDR2 YSLEER come from the germline V gene. This CDR3 reads CASSQSTSGRSLGEQFF. The CDR3 nucleotides read TGCGCCAGCAGCCAATCCACTAGCGGGAGGTCCCTCGGTGAGCAGTTCTTC.

This sequence joins TRBV10-3 and TRBJ2-7; no clear D gene. Germline V CDR1 and CDR2: ENHRY, SYGVKD. The V and J ends lost 0 bases and 0 bases respectively, with 9 bases between them. CDR3 length: 15 residues. In DNA form, the CDR3 reads TGTGCCATCAGTGAGTCGCCCGGCAGCTCCTACGAGCAGTACTTC. Protein sequence: CAISESPGSSYEQYF.

This clonotype appeared a few times. Its ends do not fully match the called genes, so a read error is possible. The J gene is TRBJ2-3, the V gene TRBV7-8; TRBD2 agrees at 15 bases. CDR3 size: 16 residues. Germline V gene lookup returns CDR1 SGHVS and CDR2 FQNEAQ. The CDR3 region has the DNA TGTGCCAGCAGCCCTGGGACTAGCGGGAGGACAGGTACGCAGTATTTT. Encoded protein: CASSPGTSGRTGTQYF.

About this clonotype itself: The conserved closing phenylalanine or tryptophan is absent in this CDR3, likely reflecting a read error. The V call is TRBV7-9, the J call TRBJ2-3; 7 nucleotides line up with TRBD1. CDR3 length: 20 amino acids. Germline assignment: CDR1 SEHNR and CDR2 FQNEAQ (reference sequence). V shed 4 bases and J 2 bases; nucleotides not matched to a gene: 21. The CDR3 nucleotides read TGTGCCAGCAGCTCATCGAGGTTAGATTTACAGGGGCGCAACACAGATACGCAGTATTCT. This encodes CASSSSRLDLQGRNTDTQYS.

As regards this clonotype: This may arise from a read error, as a much more abundant clone is one base away. This sequence joins TRBV5-6 and TRBJ2-7; D unclear. The CDR3 length is 12 residues. Germline CDR1 is SGHDT and CDR2 is YYEEEE. CDR3 protein: CAGSSQNYEQYF. CDR3 coding DNA: TGTGCCGGCAGCTCTCAGAACTACGAGCAGTACTTC.

As concerns this clonotype: Being one base from a much bigger clone, this may be a read error. This chain connects TRBV19 to TRBJ2-1; a possible D gene is TRBD1 (5 bases). The ends were cut back, 6 bases at V and 2 bases at J, with 11 bases in the middle. Germline V CDR1 and CDR2: LNHDA, SQIVND (reference sequence). The CDR3 spans 14 residues. In DNA, the CDR3 is TGTGCCAGTAGCCTAGGGGCAACCTACAATGAGCAGTTCTTC. This translates into CASSLGATYNEQFF. Looking up the rest from reference TRBV19 and TRBJ2-1 gives the full variable domain: DGGITQSPKYLFRKEGQNVTLSCEQNLNHDAMYWYRQDPGQGLRLIYYSQIVNDFQKGDIAEGYSVSREKKESFPLTVTSAQKNPTAFYLCASSLGATYNEQFFGPGTRLTVL.